This T cell receptor (beta chain) originates from a study of T cells after yellow fever vaccination. The authors made TCR cDNA by 5'RACE template switching, adding a universal primer site and UMIs. From the 5' RACE reads, TCRdb called clonotypes with MiXCR, one entry per CDR3 protein. This sample has roughly 250,000 distinct CDR3 sequences, with under 15% found just once. The CDR3 has 12 residues. Germline loops: CDR1 SGHDT, CDR2 YYEEEE. The V end was cut by 5 bases, the J end by 8 bases, with 13 bases between. This sequence was found in a man younger than 40 who received the YFV17D yellow fever vaccine. This material consisted of CD4+ T cells sorted from PBMCs, taken 45 days after the yellow fever booster vaccination. The rearrangement links TRBV5-6 to TRBJ1-2; no clear D. CDR3 sequence: CASSSRPGGYTF. Here the CDR3 DNA reads TGTGCCAGCAGTTCTCGACCGGGAGGCTACACCTTC.